The 31 T cell receptor beta chains below come from one sample, sequenced in a study of cytomegalovirus exposure and HLA in healthy donors. The PCR contained 60 Vbeta and 13 Jbeta primers. Using immunoSEQ multiplex PCR, the repertoire was profiled, and TCRdb retains in-frame clones only, with some absent. The data contain about 99,000 clones, around 66% of them singletons. What was sequenced was PBMCs. These receptors came from a woman aged 45 to 65 in good health and CMV-seronegative.

This clone was seen only once. The chain has TRBV11-2 and TRBJ2-5; 11 bases map to TRBD2. In germline, CDR1 is SGHAT, CDR2 FQNNGV. After removal of 0 bases from V and 5 bases from J, the junction contained 17 bases not matched to a gene. This CDR3 comprises 20 residues. CDR3 DNA: TGTGCCAGCAGCTTAGATTCTCCACTAGCGGGAGCCGGAGGTGGGGAGACCCAGTACTTC. Its translation is CASSLDSPLAGAGGGETQYF.

V usage is TRBV5-1 and J usage is TRBJ1-1; TRBD1 might be the D (6 bases). Trimming shortened V by 0 bases and J by 6 bases, and 15 bases separated the two germline ends. The CDR3 contains 15 residues. Looked up from germline, CDR1 is SGHRS and CDR2 is YFSETQ. The CDR3 DNA is TGCGCCAGCAGCTTGGGAGGGGGAGCTTTCCCTGAAGCTTTCTTT. Its translation: CASSLGGGAFPEAFF. Filled out from reference TRBV5-1 and TRBJ1-1, the complete variable domain reads KAGVTQTPRYLIKTRGQQVTLSCSPISGHRSVSWYQQTPGQGLQFLFEYFSETQRNKGNFPGRFSGRQFSNSRSEMNVSTLELGDSALYLCASSLGGGAFPEAFFGQGTRLTVV.

The chain couples TRBV10-1 to TRBJ2-1; no reliable D call. This CDR3 comprises 13 residues. V lost 2 bases and J lost 4, with 6 bases in between. In germline, CDR1 is WNHNN, CDR2 SYGVQD (reference sequence). The CDR3 spells CASSEVRYNEQFF. CDR3 nucleotides: TGCGCCAGCAGTGAGGTCCGGTACAATGAGCAGTTCTTC.

The chain joins TRBV5-4 to TRBJ2-5; D perhaps matches TRBD2 (6 bases). The length of the CDR3 is 15 residues. Trimming shortened V by 0 bases and J by 0 bases, and 9 bases separated the two germline ends. CDR1 SGHNT and CDR2 YYREEE come from the germline V gene (reference sequence). CDR3 loop: CASSLEGGNQETQYF. The CDR3 DNA follows: TGTGCCAGCAGCTTGGAGGGAGGAAACCAAGAGACCCAGTACTTC.

The chain is built from TRBV6-4 and TRBJ1-1; 7 bases align to TRBD1. In germline, CDR1 is MRHNA, CDR2 SNTAGT. The CDR3 has 19 amino acids. The J segment lost 0 bases and the V segment lost 0 bases, leaving 13 bases of the junction unmatched. CDR3 nucleotide sequence: TGTGCCAGCAGTGACTCGACTAAAACAGGGGCCTCCATGAACACTGAAGCTTTCTTT. This translates into CASSDSTKTGASMNTEAFF.

To note about this clone: At one of its ends the junction is not consistent with the germline gene, which may arise from a read error. J is TRBJ2-1 and V is TRBV6-5, with 9 bases identical to TRBD2. The germline gives CDR1 MNHEY, CDR2 SVGAGI. The CDR3 loop spans 15 amino acids. As DNA, the CDR3 is TGTGCCAGCAGTTCAGGGGTAGCGGGGGACAATGATCAGTTCTTC. Translated: CASSSGVAGDNDQFF.

The V gene is TRBV18, the J gene TRBJ2-5; D perhaps matches TRBD2 (5 bases). The CDR3 consists of 14 residues. Between the trimmed V and J ends, which lost 6 bases and 3 bases, there was a span of 14 bases. Germline values: CDR1 KGHSH, CDR2 LQKENI. CDR3 sequence: CASSLPGMEETQYF. For the CDR3, the DNA is TGTGCCAGCTCGCTGCCGGGAATGGAAGAGACCCAGTACTTC.

The chain links TRBV6-4 to TRBJ2-1; 8 nucleotides align to TRBD2. The CDR3 has 13 amino acids. The V segment lost 5 bases and the J segment 6 bases; nucleotides outside the gene matches: 3. Germline V gives CDR1 MRHNA, CDR2 SNTAGT. The CDR3 DNA reads TGTGCCAGCAGTTTCGGGACTAGCAATGAGCAGTTCTTC. Its translation is CASSFGTSNEQFF.

CDR3 sequence: CASSLVQGTYEQYF. CDR3 bases: TGTGCCAGCAGCTTGGTGCAGGGAACCTACGAGCAGTACTTC. This chain joins TRBV5-6 and TRBJ2-7, with D possibly being TRBD1 (5 bases). The CDR3 loop spans 14 amino acids. V was pared by 0 bases and J by 2 bases, with 9 bases between. From germline, CDR1 is SGHDT and CDR2 YYEEEE.

As regards this clone: Relative to the germline gene, one junction end is altered; a read error may explain this. The chain has TRBV5-1 and TRBJ1-2; 9 nucleotides line up with TRBD1. Germline CDR1 reads SGHRS; CDR2 reads YFSETQ. The CDR3 runs 13 residues. In nucleotides, the CDR3 is TGCGCCAGCAGCTTTACAGGGGGCGAAGAGCACCATTTC. Its protein is CASSFTGGEEHHF.

As DNA, the CDR3 is TGCGCCAGCAGCTTACAGGGGGCGAGCACCTACGAGCAGTACTTC. It specifies CASSLQGASTYEQYF. The chain is built from TRBV5-1 and TRBJ2-7, with 9 positions matching TRBD1. The CDR3 is made up of 15 amino acids. V shed 2 bases, J shed 2 bases, and the junction held 5 bases outside the gene matches. In germline, CDR1 is SGHRS, CDR2 YFSETQ. Together with reference TRBV5-1 and TRBJ2-7, the CDR3 gives the full variable domain: KAGVTQTPRYLIKTRGQQVTLSCSPISGHRSVSWYQQTPGQGLQFLFEYFSETQRNKGNFPGRFSGRQFSNSRSEMNVSTLELGDSALYLCASSLQGASTYEQYFGPGTRLTVT.

This clone was detected a few times. This chain joins TRBV5-4 and TRBJ2-2; 10 bases are a match to TRBD2. Unmatched junction bases numbered 3, after V lost 4 bases and J lost 3 bases. This CDR3 is built from 15 residues. Germline V gene data show CDR1 as SGHNT and CDR2 as YYREEE (reference sequence). This CDR3 is CASSRTSGYTGELFF. CDR3 DNA sequence: TGTGCCAGCAGCCGGACTAGCGGTTACACCGGGGAGCTGTTTTTT.

The chain joins TRBV28 to TRBJ2-7, with 7 bases that match TRBD2. V was pared by 7 bases and J by 3 bases, with 3 bases of the junction left unmatched. The CDR3 has 12 residues. CDR1 is MDHEN, CDR2 SYDVKM, per germline. The DNA of the CDR3 is TGTGCCAGCAAGGTAGCGGGCTACGAGCAGTACTTC. It specifies CASKVAGYEQYF.

This clone was found once. The J gene is TRBJ2-5, the V gene TRBV4-1; 7 nucleotides align to TRBD1. Germline V lookup: CDR1 MGHRA, CDR2 YSYEKL. CDR3 length: 17 amino acids. V gave up 2 bases and J gave up 2 bases; unmatched junction bases: 11. The CDR3 DNA sequence: TGCGCCAGCAGCCAAACGCCACCGGGACAGATGCAAGAGACCCAGTACTTC. This translates into CASSQTPPGQMQETQYF.

V and J are TRBV5-1 and TRBJ1-3, with D possibly matching TRBD1 (5 bases). This CDR3 contains 17 residues. Germline lookup yields CDR1 SGHRS and CDR2 YFSETQ. Trimming pared 1 base from V and 2 bases from J, leaving 16 bases between. The DNA of the CDR3 is TGCGCCAGCAGCTTGTTTTCGGGGGAACGTGCTGGAAACACCATATATTTT. It is translated as CASSLFSGERAGNTIYF.

The rearrangement uses TRBV4-1 and TRBJ2-1; no definite D call. Germline assignment: CDR1 MGHRA and CDR2 YSYEKL. V dropped 0 bases and J dropped 1 base, with 16 bases sitting between them. This CDR3 contains 18 residues. CDR3 amino acids: CASSQEGAAPGSYNEQFF. Here the CDR3 DNA reads TGCGCCAGCAGCCAAGAAGGCGCGGCACCCGGGTCCTACAATGAGCAGTTCTTC.

This clone occurred a few times. CDR3 nucleotide sequence: TGTGCCAGCAGCAAGGGGGGAGGTCAGGGGGACGAAAAACTGTTTTTT. This codes for CASSKGGGQGDEKLFF. The chain recombines TRBV5-4 with TRBJ1-4; TRBD1 matches 7 bases. The CDR3 has 16 residues. Germline CDR1 is SGHNT and CDR2 is YYREEE (reference sequence). With 4 bases clipped from V and 8 bases from J, the junction kept 14 bases outside the gene matches.

This chain joins TRBV4-3 and TRBJ2-7; 7 bases agree with TRBD1. The CDR3 is 19 amino acids. V lost 0 bases and J lost 1; bases outside the gene matches: 15. CDR1 is LGHNA and CDR2 is YSLEER in the germline V gene. CDR3 loop: CASSQDRIILGGPSYEQYF. DNA of the CDR3: TGCGCCAGCAGCCAAGATCGAATAATCTTAGGGGGCCCTTCCTACGAGCAGTACTTC.

This clone was recorded once. The chain links TRBV2 to TRBJ2-3; TRBD2 matches 11 bases. Germline assignment: CDR1 SNHLY and CDR2 FYNNEI. CDR3 size: 16 residues. Trimming removed 9 bases from V and 3 bases from J; junction bases left unmatched: 11. CDR3 in DNA: TGTGCCAGTGCGATGCTAGCGGGGGGTACAACAGATACGCAGTATTTT. Its protein is CASAMLAGGTTDTQYF.

The rearrangement joins TRBV19 to TRBJ2-1, with 7 bases matching TRBD1. The CDR3 sequence is 16 residues long. V was pared by 0 bases and J by 3 bases, with 5 bases of the junction left unmatched. The germline V gene has CDR1 LNHDA and CDR2 SQIVND (reference sequence). The CDR3 loop is CASSIDPGQVYNEQFF. DNA for the CDR3: TGTGCCAGTAGTATAGACCCCGGACAGGTCTACAATGAGCAGTTCTTC.

This rearrangement joins TRBV29-1 to TRBJ2-2; 10 bases fit TRBD1. Germline V gene sequence: CDR1 SQVTM, CDR2 ANQGSEA. The CDR3 totals 15 residues. J gave up 5 bases and V 1 base, and 4 bases lay outside the gene matches. Written as DNA, the CDR3 is TGCAGCGTTGAAGTGTGGACAGGGGGGACCGGGGAGCTGTTTTTT. Its translation is CSVEVWTGGTGELFF.

The rearrangement uses TRBV27 and TRBJ2-7; weak D call: TRBD1 (5 bases). V lost 0 bases, J lost 3 bases, and 15 bases lay in between. Per germline, CDR1 MNHEY and CDR2 SMNVEV (reference sequence). This CDR3 is built from 16 residues. The CDR3 loop reads CASSLSVGQGGYEQYF. DNA of the CDR3: TGTGCCAGCAGTTTATCGGTTGGGCAGGGTGGCTACGAGCAGTACTTC.

This chain links TRBV29-1 with TRBJ1-2; tentatively, D is TRBD1 (5 bases). Trimming left V 8 bases short and J 2 bases short, with 9 bases between. The CDR3 has 11 residues. Germline CDR1 and CDR2: SQVTM and ANQGSEA. The CDR3 coding sequence is TGCAGCCTGGGGGGGAACTATGGCTACACCTTC. Protein sequence: CSLGGNYGYTF.

The chain couples TRBV27 to TRBJ1-2, with D unresolved. This CDR3 spans 14 amino acids. Trimming took off 10 bases at V and 2 bases at J, with 17 bases between the two ends. CDR1 and CDR2 from the germline V gene are MNHEY and SMNVEV (reference sequence). In DNA, the CDR3 is TGTGCCACTAGGAAGTTGGCCCTCAACTATGGCTACACCTTC. The encoded protein is CATRKLALNYGYTF.

The chain carries TRBV5-8 and TRBJ2-2, with 8 bases lining up with TRBD2. The CDR3 has 16 residues. Germline lookup yields CDR1 SGHTS and CDR2 YDEGEE. In DNA form, the CDR3 reads TGTGCGGCGACGGGGGGGCCCCTTTTGAACACCGGGGAGCTGTTTTTT. It translates to CAATGGPLLNTGELFF. The full variable domain, rest sourced from reference TRBV5-8 and TRBJ2-2, is EAGVTQSPTHLIKTRGQQATLRCSPISGHTSVYWYQQALGLGLQFLLWYDEGEERNRGNFPPRFSGRQFPNYSSELNVNALELEDSALYLCAATGGPLLNTGELFFGEGSRLTVL.

The V and J genes are TRBV5-6 and TRBJ2-2, with D hard to call. CDR3 length equals 15 residues. The germline gives CDR1 SGHDT, CDR2 YYEEEE. V lost 1 base and J lost 0, with 7 bases in between. The CDR3 coding sequence is TGTGCCAGCAGCTTGTTACAGTCGAACACCGGGGAGCTGTTTTTT. Amino acid sequence: CASSLLQSNTGELFF.

In nucleotides, the CDR3 is TGTGCCAGCAGTTTATGGCTAGCGGGAGTGGGAACAGATACGCAGTATTTT. This codes for CASSLWLAGVGTDTQYF. V usage is TRBV28 and J usage is TRBJ2-3; 10 bases align to TRBD2. The CDR3 loop spans 17 amino acids. The junction had 6 bases not matched to a gene; V was cut back by 0 bases and J by 3 bases. Germline V gene data show CDR1 as MDHEN and CDR2 as SYDVKM.

In regard to this clone: The same CDR3 is also encoded by other DNA sequences in this sample. The rearrangement uses TRBV18 and TRBJ1-2; the D gene is possibly TRBD1 (5 bases). Germline loops: CDR1 KGHSH, CDR2 LQKENI. This CDR3 has 13 residues. V was shortened by 6 bases and J by 3 bases, with 11 bases between the two germline ends. The chain's CDR3 is CASSPGGDYGYTF. The CDR3 region has the DNA TGTGCCAGCTCCCCCGGGGGTGACTATGGCTACACCTTC.

The chain recombines TRBV7-9 with TRBJ2-5, with D perhaps TRBD1 (6 bases). Germline V gene lookup returns CDR1 SEHNR and CDR2 FQNEAQ (reference sequence). This CDR3 is built from 12 residues. V lost 5 bases, J lost 4 bases, and 8 bases lay in between. The CDR3 protein is CASSVRGETQYF. The CDR3 coding sequence is TGTGCCAGCAGCGTCAGGGGAGAGACCCAGTACTTC.

The chain is built from TRBV7-9 and TRBJ1-2; 7 nucleotides align to TRBD1. V lost 4 bases and J lost 6; bases outside the gene matches: 8. This CDR3 comprises 14 residues. Germline-derived CDR1 and CDR2 are SEHNR and FQNEAQ (reference sequence). In nucleotides, the CDR3 is TGTGCCAGCAGCTCGGGACAGATCAGACATGGCTACACCTTC. Its translation: CASSSGQIRHGYTF.

The chain couples TRBV27 to TRBJ2-1, with 8 bases matching TRBD2. CDR3 length: 15 amino acids. The junction had 4 bases not matched to a gene; V was cut back by 1 base and J by 5 bases. The germline CDR1 and CDR2 sequences are MNHEY and SMNVEV (reference sequence). The CDR3 region is CASSLFPSGHNEQFF. The DNA of the CDR3 is TGTGCCAGCAGTTTATTTCCTAGCGGGCACAATGAGCAGTTCTTC.